The clone carrying this T cell receptor (beta chain) was counted between two and nine times. This sample is drawn from a study of T cells in Graves' hyperthyroidism and ophthalmopathy. On the study more broadly: Initial diagnosis, before any treatment, was when peripheral blood was collected.

Amplified regions were TCR beta CDR3 sequences from RNA transcripts. The TCR CDR3 first-round RT-PCR relied on the HTBI primer set. TCRdb reanalysed the multiplex PCR reads using MiXCR and keeps one entry per CDR3 protein. The sample shows more than 600,000 distinct CDR3 sequences, about 17% of them seen only once. Hyperthyroidism of Graves' type that showed no ophthalmopathy progression within 18 months was stable. Patients were aged 18 to 65, had disease duration under 2 months, and had newly diagnosed hyperthyroidism. This sample holds PBMCs from 9.5 to 10 ml fresh peripheral blood. The clonotype comes from a man between 18 and 29 years old with Graves' hyperthyroidism. Sequencing was carried out using blood.

The CDR3 loop is CASSLRYSGTRGNQPQHF. In DNA, the CDR3 is TGTGCCAGCAGCTTACGATACTCCGGGACCCGGGGCAATCAGCCCCAGCATTTT. The chain links TRBV5-6 to TRBJ1-5, with D perhaps matching TRBD1 (5 bases). The CDR3 spans 18 residues. Germline V gene sequence: CDR1 SGHDT, CDR2 YYEEEE. Trimming cost V 2 bases and J 2 bases, with 20 bases left between them.